The 20 T cell receptor beta chains below all came from one sample that was sequenced in a study of cytomegalovirus exposure and HLA in healthy donors (dated by TCRdb to the late 2010s). The library was prepared using the immunoSEQ multiplex PCR assay. The multiplex PCR relied on a mix of 60 forward primers for TCR Vbeta segments and 13 reverse primers for TCR Jbeta segments. TCRdb retrieved this table from immuneACCESS and kept in-frame rearrangements only. Not all clones are present; in checked studies, unresolved V genes account for under half, and no reason is known for the remainder. In all, the sample holds about 130,000 clones, and less than 80% of those were seen once. Together, the top ten hold 1.9% of the sample. Sample: PBMCs. All receptors derive from a middle-aged man in good health and CMV-seronegative.

The chain has TRBV2 and TRBJ2-1, with D perhaps TRBD2 (5 bases). CDR3 length equals 13 residues. V lost 5 bases, J lost 4 bases, and 9 bases lay in between. Looked up from germline, CDR1 is SNHLY and CDR2 is FYNNEI. The CDR3 region has the DNA TGTGCCAGCAGTCTAGCTGGGTACAATGAGCAGTTCTTC. Its translation: CASSLAGYNEQFF.

The chain uses TRBV28 and TRBJ1-6, with D tentatively TRBD1 (5 bases). The germline gives CDR1 MDHEN, CDR2 SYDVKM. Trimming cost V 7 bases and J 4 bases, with 11 bases left between them. The length of the CDR3 is 14 residues. The CDR3 nucleotides read TGTGCCAGCACCTTGGGGCGGTATAATTCACCCCTCCACTTT. It translates to CASTLGRYNSPLHF.

The rearrangement links TRBV10-2 to TRBJ2-7; 8 positions agree with TRBD1. The CDR3 consists of 15 residues. Germline assignment: CDR1 WSHSY and CDR2 SAAADI. V was pared by 1 base and J by 2 bases, with 4 bases of the junction left unmatched. CDR3 DNA sequence: TGCGCCAGCAGTGAGTTCGCACAGGGGGCCTACGAGCAGTACTTC. This sequence encodes CASSEFAQGAYEQYF.

The J gene is TRBJ2-1, the V gene TRBV7-8; 9 nucleotides align to TRBD2. Germline CDR1 SGHVS, CDR2 FQNEAQ. This CDR3 has 13 residues. V lost 5 bases to trimming and J lost 10 bases; unmatched junction nucleotides: 6. DNA for the CDR3: TGTGCCAGCAGCCACGGGACTAGCCTCGAGCAGTTCTTC. Its translation is CASSHGTSLEQFF. The full variable domain, with the rest looked up from reference TRBV7-8 and TRBJ2-1, is GAGVSQSPRYKVAKRGQDVALRCDPISGHVSLFWYQQALGQGPEFLTYFQNEAQLDKSGLPSDRFFAERPEGSVSTLKIQRTQQEDSAVYLCASSHGTSLEQFFGPGTRLTVL.

Details on this clone: A read error may account for a junction end that differs from germline. V is TRBV9 and J is TRBJ2-3; a possible D gene is TRBD2 (5 bases). The CDR3 consists of 14 residues. CDR1 and CDR2 from the germline V gene are SGDLS and YYNGEE. CDR3 amino acids: CASSEAPSTDAQYF. CDR3 bases: TGTGCCAGCTCAGAGGCCCCTAGCACAGATGCGCAGTATTTT.

The chain employs TRBV6-1 and TRBJ1-1; unclear D gene. In germline, CDR1 is MNHNS, CDR2 SASEGT. The V and J ends lost 6 bases and 6 bases respectively, with 11 bases between them. This CDR3 is 12 amino acids long. Written as DNA, the CDR3 is TGTGCCAGCAGGGCAGGTTTCTCTGAAGCTTTCTTT. It encodes CASRAGFSEAFF.

The chain employs TRBV2 and TRBJ1-2; no definite D call. V lost 1 base, J lost 2 bases, and 8 bases lay in between. This CDR3 comprises 14 residues. The V gene's germline CDR1 is SNHLY and CDR2 FYNNEI. Here the CDR3 DNA reads TGTGCCAGCAGTGAAGAGCGATTCAACTATGGCTACACCTTC. Amino acid sequence: CASSEERFNYGYTF.

This clone was seen a few times. The chain has TRBV14 and TRBJ1-1, with 8 bases that match TRBD1. The V gene's germline CDR1 is SGHDN and CDR2 FVKESK. The V gene end was trimmed by 0 bases and the J gene end by 7 bases; junction bases not matched to a gene: 10. The CDR3 has 16 residues. The CDR3 protein is CASSQDRGRGVFEAFF. The CDR3 DNA reads TGTGCCAGCAGCCAAGACAGGGGGCGCGGTGTTTTTGAAGCTTTCTTT.

The genes are TRBV28 and TRBJ2-3; 7 bases line up with TRBD2. The CDR3 runs to 17 residues. The V segment lost 5 bases and the J segment 3 bases; nucleotides outside the gene matches: 14. Germline V gene lookup returns CDR1 MDHEN and CDR2 SYDVKM. The CDR3 protein is CASSPTYVGGRTDTQYF. The CDR3 DNA follows: TGTGCCAGCAGTCCGACGTATGTCGGGGGGAGGACAGATACGCAGTATTTT.

The gene calls are TRBV11-2 and TRBJ1-3; the D is unclear. Germline V gene sequence: CDR1 SGHAT, CDR2 FQNNGV. Trimming took 5 bases from V and 8 from J, leaving 10 bases between them. CDR3 length equals 12 residues. CDR3 protein: CASSPSSYTIYF. The CDR3 DNA reads TGTGCCAGCAGCCCCTCCTCTTACACCATATATTTT.

This clone was detected only a few times. The chain carries TRBV6-4 and TRBJ1-1; 8 bases are a match to TRBD1. V lost 6 bases, J lost 8 bases, and 2 bases stayed unmatched. The CDR3 has 11 residues. Germline-derived CDR1 and CDR2 are MRHNA and SNTAGT. CDR3 coding DNA: TGTGCCAGCAGCGGGGACAGGGAAGCTTTCTTT. Translation: CASSGDREAFF.

This clone was counted a few times. This chain joins TRBV7-9 and TRBJ1-6; D gene uncertain. Germline V CDR1 and CDR2: SEHNR, FQNEAQ (reference sequence). CDR3 size: 13 residues. Trimming took off 4 bases at V and 5 bases at J, with 6 bases between the two ends. The CDR3 loop reads CASSSRDNSPLHF. For the CDR3, the DNA is TGTGCCAGCAGCTCCCGGGATAATTCACCCCTCCACTTT.

V usage is TRBV2 and J usage is TRBJ2-7; no reliable D call. Trimming removed 5 bases at V and 6 bases at J, with 8 bases between. Germline lookup yields CDR1 SNHLY and CDR2 FYNNEI. CDR3 length equals 11 residues. The CDR3 DNA follows: TGTGCCAGCAGTTCCGTGGCCGAGCAGTACTTC. This codes for CASSSVAEQYF. Full variable domain (remainder filled in from reference TRBV2 and TRBJ2-7): EPEVTQTPSHQVTQMGQEVILRCVPISNHLYFYWYRQILGQKVEFLVSFYNNEISEKSEIFDDQFSVERPDGSNFTLKIRSTKLEDSAMYFCASSSVAEQYFGPGTRLTVT.

The chain is built from TRBV11-2 and TRBJ1-1; D uncertain. The CDR3 sequence is 14 residues long. V gave up 1 base and J gave up 5 bases, with 11 bases separating them. The germline gives CDR1 SGHAT, CDR2 FQNNGV. CDR3 sequence reads: CASSLGGVSTEAFF. The DNA for the CDR3 is TGTGCCAGCAGCTTAGGGGGAGTTAGTACTGAAGCTTTCTTT.

The chain recombines TRBV15 with TRBJ2-5; TRBD1 matches 9 bases. This CDR3 is built from 14 residues. V shed 5 bases, J shed 5 bases, and the junction held 6 bases outside the gene matches. Germline V gene data show CDR1 as LNHNV and CDR2 as YYDKDF (reference sequence). The CDR3 sequence: CATSWDRVRETQYF. The CDR3 region has the DNA TGTGCCACCAGCTGGGACAGGGTGAGGGAGACCCAGTACTTC.

This rearrangement joins TRBV2 to TRBJ2-7; maybe TRBD2 (5 bases). Germline values: CDR1 SNHLY, CDR2 FYNNEI. Between the trimmed V and J ends, which lost 8 bases and 7 bases, there was a span of 21 bases. The CDR3 loop spans 14 amino acids. For the CDR3, the DNA is TGTGCCAGCGGACCGACCGGGGTGCGCAATGAGCAGTACGTC. Amino acid sequence: CASGPTGVRNEQYV.

This clone occurred a few times. The CDR3 nucleotides are TGCGCCAGCAGCCAAGTAGAGACAGGGCTGAACACTGAAGCTTTCTTT. Protein: CASSQVETGLNTEAFF. The chain links TRBV4-1 to TRBJ1-1, with 7 nucleotides matching TRBD1. V was pared by 1 base and J by 0 bases, with 5 bases of the junction left unmatched. Germline assignment: CDR1 MGHRA and CDR2 YSYEKL. This CDR3 region has 16 residues.

The genes are TRBV7-9 and TRBJ2-2; D gene unclear. Per the germline V gene, CDR1 is SEHNR and CDR2 is FQNEAQ (reference sequence). V dropped 8 bases and J dropped 2 bases, with 12 bases sitting between them. The CDR3 extends over 14 amino acids. The CDR3 sequence is CASRQAGNTGELFF. DNA of the CDR3: TGTGCCAGCCGTCAGGCAGGCAACACCGGGGAGCTGTTTTTT.

This chain links TRBV12-5 with TRBJ1-1; D uncertain. CDR1 LGHNT and CDR2 FRNRAP come from the germline V gene. This CDR3 region has 13 residues. Trimming removed 1 base at V and 5 bases at J, with 8 bases between. The CDR3 DNA sequence: TGTGCTAGTGGTTTGGGCAGGCCTACTGAAGCTTTCTTT. As protein: CASGLGRPTEAFF.

V is TRBV2 and J is TRBJ2-7; perhaps TRBD2 as D (6 bases). Per germline, CDR1 SNHLY and CDR2 FYNNEI. Trimming pared 3 bases from V and 5 bases from J, leaving 14 bases between. The CDR3 is 14 residues long. The CDR3 DNA is TGTGCCAGCAGTGAGACGGGGGTATCGAACGAGCAGTACGTC. This gives the protein CASSETGVSNEQYV.